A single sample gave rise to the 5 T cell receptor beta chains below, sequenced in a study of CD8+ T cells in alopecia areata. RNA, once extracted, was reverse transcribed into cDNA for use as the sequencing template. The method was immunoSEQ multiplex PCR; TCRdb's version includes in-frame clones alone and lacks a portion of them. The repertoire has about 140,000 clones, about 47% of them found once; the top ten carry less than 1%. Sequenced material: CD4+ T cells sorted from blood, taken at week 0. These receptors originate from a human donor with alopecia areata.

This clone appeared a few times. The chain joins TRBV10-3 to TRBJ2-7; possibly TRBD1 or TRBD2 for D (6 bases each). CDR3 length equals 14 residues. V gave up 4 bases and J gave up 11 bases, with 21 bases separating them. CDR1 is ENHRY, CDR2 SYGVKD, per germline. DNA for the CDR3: TGTGCCATCAGTGCAGGGGTTGCAGCGGGCTGGGAGTACTTC. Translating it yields CAISAGVAAGWEYF.

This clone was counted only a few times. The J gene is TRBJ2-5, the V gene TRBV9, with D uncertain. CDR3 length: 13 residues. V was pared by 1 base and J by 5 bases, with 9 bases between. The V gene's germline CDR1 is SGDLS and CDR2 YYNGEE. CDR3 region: CASSVTPSETQYF. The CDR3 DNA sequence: TGTGCCAGCAGCGTAACCCCCAGTGAGACCCAGTACTTC.

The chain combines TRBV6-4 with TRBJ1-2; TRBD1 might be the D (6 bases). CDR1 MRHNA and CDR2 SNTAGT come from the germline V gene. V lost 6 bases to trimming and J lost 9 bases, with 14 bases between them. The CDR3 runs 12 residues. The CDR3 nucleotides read TGTGCCAGCAGCGACCAGGGGATGAGCTACACCTTC. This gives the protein CASSDQGMSYTF.

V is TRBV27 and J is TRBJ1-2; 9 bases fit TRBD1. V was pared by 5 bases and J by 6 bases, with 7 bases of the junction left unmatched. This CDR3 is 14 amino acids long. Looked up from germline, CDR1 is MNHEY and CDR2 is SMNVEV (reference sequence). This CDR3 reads CASSTNRGRDGYTF. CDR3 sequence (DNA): TGTGCCAGCAGTACTAACAGGGGGCGGGATGGCTACACCTTC.

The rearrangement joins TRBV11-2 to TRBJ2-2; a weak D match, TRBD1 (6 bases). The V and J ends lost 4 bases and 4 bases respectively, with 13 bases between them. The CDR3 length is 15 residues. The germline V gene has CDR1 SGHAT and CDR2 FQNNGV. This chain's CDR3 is CASSSLGAGTGELFF. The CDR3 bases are TGTGCCAGCAGCTCCCTGGGGGCTGGCACCGGGGAGCTGTTTTTT.